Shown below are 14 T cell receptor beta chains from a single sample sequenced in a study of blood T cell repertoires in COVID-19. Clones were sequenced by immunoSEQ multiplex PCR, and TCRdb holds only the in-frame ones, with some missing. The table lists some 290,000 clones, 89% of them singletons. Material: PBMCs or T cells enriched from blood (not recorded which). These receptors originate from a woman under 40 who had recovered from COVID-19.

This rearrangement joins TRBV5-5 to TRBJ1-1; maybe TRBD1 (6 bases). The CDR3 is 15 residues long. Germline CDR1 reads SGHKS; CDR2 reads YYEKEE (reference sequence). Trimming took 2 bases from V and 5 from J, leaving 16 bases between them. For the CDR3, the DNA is TGTGCCAGCAGCTTAAAACAGGGTTTGGGGACTGAAGCTTTCTTT. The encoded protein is CASSLKQGLGTEAFF.

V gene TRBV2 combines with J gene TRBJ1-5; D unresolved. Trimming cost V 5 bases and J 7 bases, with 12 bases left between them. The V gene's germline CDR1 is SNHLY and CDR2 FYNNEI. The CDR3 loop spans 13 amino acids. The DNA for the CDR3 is TGTGCCAGCAGTTTTGGGCTCGCACAGCCCCAGCATTTT. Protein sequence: CASSFGLAQPQHF. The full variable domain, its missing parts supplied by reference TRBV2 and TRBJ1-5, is EPEVTQTPSHQVTQMGQEVILRCVPISNHLYFYWYRQILGQKVEFLVSFYNNEISEKSEIFDDQFSVERPDGSNFTLKIRSTKLEDSAMYFCASSFGLAQPQHFGDGTRLSIL.

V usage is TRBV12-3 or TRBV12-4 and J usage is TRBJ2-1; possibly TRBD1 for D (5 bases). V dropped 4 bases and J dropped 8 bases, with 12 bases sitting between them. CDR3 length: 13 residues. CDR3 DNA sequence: TGTGCCAGCAGTTCAGGGAATCGGGATGAGCAGTTCTTC. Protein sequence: CASSSGNRDEQFF.

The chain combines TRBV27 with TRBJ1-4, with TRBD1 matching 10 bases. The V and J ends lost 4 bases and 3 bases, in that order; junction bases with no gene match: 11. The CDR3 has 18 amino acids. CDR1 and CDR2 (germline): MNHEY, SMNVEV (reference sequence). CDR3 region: CASSWTGTGVSANEKLFF. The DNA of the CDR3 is TGTGCCAGCAGTTGGACAGGGACAGGGGTGTCTGCTAATGAAAAACTGTTTTTT. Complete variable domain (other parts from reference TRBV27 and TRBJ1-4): EAQVTQNPRYLITVTGKKLTVTCSQNMNHEYMSWYRQDPGLGLRQIYYSMNVEVTDKGDVPEGYKVSRKEKRNFPLILESPSPNQTSLYFCASSWTGTGVSANEKLFFGSGTQLSVL.

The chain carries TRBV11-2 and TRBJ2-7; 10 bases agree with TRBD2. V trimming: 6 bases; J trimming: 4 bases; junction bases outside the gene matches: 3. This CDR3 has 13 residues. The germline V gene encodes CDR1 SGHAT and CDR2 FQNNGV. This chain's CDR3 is CASSQREGYEQYF. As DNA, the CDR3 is TGTGCCAGCAGTCAGCGGGAGGGTTACGAGCAGTACTTC.

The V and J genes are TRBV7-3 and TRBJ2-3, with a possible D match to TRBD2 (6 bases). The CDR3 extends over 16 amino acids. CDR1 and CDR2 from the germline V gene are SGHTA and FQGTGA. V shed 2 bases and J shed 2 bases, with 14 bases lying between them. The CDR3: CASSLGVAVVTDTQYF. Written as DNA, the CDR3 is TGTGCCAGCAGCTTAGGGGTAGCGGTAGTCACAGATACGCAGTATTTT.

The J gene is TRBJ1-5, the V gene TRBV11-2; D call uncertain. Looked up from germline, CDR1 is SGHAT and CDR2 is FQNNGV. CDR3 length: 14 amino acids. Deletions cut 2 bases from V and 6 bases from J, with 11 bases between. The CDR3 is CASSLSFLGQPQHF. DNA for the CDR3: TGTGCCAGCAGCTTATCGTTCCTAGGTCAGCCCCAGCATTTT.

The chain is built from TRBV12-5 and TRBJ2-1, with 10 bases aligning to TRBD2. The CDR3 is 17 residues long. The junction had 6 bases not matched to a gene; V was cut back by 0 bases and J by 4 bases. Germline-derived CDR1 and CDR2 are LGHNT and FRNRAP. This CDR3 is CASGLVLAGAGYNEQFF. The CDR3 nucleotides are TGTGCTAGTGGTTTGGTGCTAGCGGGAGCGGGTTACAATGAGCAGTTCTTC.

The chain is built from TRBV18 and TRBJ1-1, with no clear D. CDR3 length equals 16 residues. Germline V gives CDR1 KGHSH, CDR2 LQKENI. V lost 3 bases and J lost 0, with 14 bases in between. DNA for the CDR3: TGTGCCAGCTCACCCCGGGATGCCGCGTTGAACACTGAAGCTTTCTTT. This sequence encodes CASSPRDAALNTEAFF.

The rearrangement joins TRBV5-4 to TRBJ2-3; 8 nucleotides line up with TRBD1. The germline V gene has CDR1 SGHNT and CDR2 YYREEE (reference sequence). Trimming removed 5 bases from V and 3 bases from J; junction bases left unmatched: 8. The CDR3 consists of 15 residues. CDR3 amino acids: CASRARQGTTDTQYF. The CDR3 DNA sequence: TGTGCCAGCAGGGCTCGACAGGGGACTACAGATACGCAGTATTTT.

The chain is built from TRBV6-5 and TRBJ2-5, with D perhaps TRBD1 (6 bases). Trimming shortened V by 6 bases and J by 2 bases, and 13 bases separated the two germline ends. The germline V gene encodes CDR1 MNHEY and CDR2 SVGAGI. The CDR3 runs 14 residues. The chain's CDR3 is CASSQGQLQETQYF. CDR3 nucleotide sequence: TGTGCCAGCAGCCAAGGACAGTTACAAGAGACCCAGTACTTC.

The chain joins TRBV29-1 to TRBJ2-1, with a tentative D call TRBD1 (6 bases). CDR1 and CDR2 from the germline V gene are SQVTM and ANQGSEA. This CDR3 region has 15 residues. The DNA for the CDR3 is TGCCACCTCGGGTGGGGGCGCAGGCTTAACAATGAGCAGTTCTTC. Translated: CHLGWGRRLNNEQFF.

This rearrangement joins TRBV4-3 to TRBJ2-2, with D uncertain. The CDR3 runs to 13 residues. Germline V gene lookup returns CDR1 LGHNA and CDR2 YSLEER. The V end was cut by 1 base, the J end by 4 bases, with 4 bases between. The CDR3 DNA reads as TGCGCCAGCAGCCAAGGGGCCACCGGGGAGCTGTTTTTT. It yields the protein CASSQGATGELFF.

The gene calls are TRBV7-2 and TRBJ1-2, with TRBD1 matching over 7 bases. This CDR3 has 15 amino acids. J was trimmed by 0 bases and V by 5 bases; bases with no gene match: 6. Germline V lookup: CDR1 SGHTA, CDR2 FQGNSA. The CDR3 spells CASSPGDRTNYGYTF. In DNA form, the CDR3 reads TGTGCCAGCAGCCCCGGGGACAGAACTAACTATGGCTACACCTTC. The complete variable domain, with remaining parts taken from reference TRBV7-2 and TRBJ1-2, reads GAGVSQSPSNKVTEKGKDVELRCDPISGHTALYWYRQSLGQGLEFLIYFQGNSAPDKSGLPSDRFSAERTGGSVSTLTIQRTQQEDSAVYLCASSPGDRTNYGYTFGSGTRLTVV.